One and the same sample provided the 4 T cell receptor beta chains below, sequenced in a study of blood T cell repertoires in COVID-19. Assay used: immunoSEQ multiplex PCR; TCRdb lists only in-frame clones, some missing. The repertoire holds under 350,000 clones, with approximately 90% as singletons. The sequenced sample was peripheral blood. The receptors were sampled from a middle-aged man with acute or convalescent COVID-19.

The rearrangement joins TRBV6-5 to TRBJ2-7; D perhaps matches TRBD1 (5 bases). V was trimmed by 4 bases and J by 1 base, leaving 5 bases between them. Per germline, CDR1 MNHEY and CDR2 SVGAGI. This CDR3 has 12 residues. The CDR3: CASSWTSYEQYF. DNA of the CDR3: TGTGCCAGCAGTTGGACATCCTACGAGCAGTACTTC.

The J gene is TRBJ2-7, the V gene TRBV6-6; no reliable D call. The CDR3 is 14 amino acids. Trimming left V 8 bases short and J 3 bases short, with 17 bases between. Germline V gene data show CDR1 as MNHNY and CDR2 as SVGAGI (reference sequence). The CDR3 coding sequence is TGTGCCAGCGGCGGTTCCCTAACCAACTACGAGCAGTACTTC. Its translation is CASGGSLTNYEQYF.

J is TRBJ1-2 and V is TRBV5-4, with D tentatively TRBD1 (6 bases). This CDR3 spans 14 amino acids. Germline assignment: CDR1 SGHNT and CDR2 YYREEE (reference sequence). Trimming took 0 bases from V and 5 from J, leaving 11 bases between them. CDR3 region: CASSLGGPRYGYTF. The DNA of the CDR3 is TGTGCCAGCAGCTTGGGGGGGCCAAGGTATGGCTACACCTTC.

CDR3 nucleotides: TGTGCCAGCAGTCCTATGACAGGGGGAAGTGAAAAACTGTTTTTT. Residues: CASSPMTGGSEKLFF. The chain combines TRBV6-5 with TRBJ1-4; 9 nucleotides align to TRBD1. The V and J ends lost 5 bases and 7 bases, in that order; junction bases with no gene match: 8. Germline V lookup: CDR1 MNHEY, CDR2 SVGAGI. The CDR3 length is 15 residues.